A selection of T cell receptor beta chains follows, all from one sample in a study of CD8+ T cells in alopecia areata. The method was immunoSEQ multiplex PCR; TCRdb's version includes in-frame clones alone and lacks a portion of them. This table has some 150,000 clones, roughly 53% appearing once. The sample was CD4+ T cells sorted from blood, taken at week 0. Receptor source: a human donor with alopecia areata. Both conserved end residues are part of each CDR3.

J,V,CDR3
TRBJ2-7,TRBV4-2,CASSQEGQGIYEQYF
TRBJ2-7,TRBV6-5,CASNGQGGPYEQYF
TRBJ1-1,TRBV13,CASSYDRVNTEAFF
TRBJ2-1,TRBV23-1,CDLINEQFF
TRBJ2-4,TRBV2,CASSEGSGGWAKNIQYF
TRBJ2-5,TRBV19,CASSIGREETQYF
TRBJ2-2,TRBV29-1,CSVRDSNTGELFF
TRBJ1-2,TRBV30,CAWSRQGEDYTF
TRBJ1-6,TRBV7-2,CASSLQVNSAPLHF
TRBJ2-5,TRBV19,CASSGQGRETQYF
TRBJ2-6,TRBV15,CATSRGNSGANVLTF
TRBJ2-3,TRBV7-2,CASSQPDTQYF
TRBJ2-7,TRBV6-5,CASKGMRRNEQYF
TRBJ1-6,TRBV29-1,CSQLQHHNSPLHF
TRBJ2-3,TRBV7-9,CASSLVADTQYF
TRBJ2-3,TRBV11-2,CASSFGTSVPTDTQYF
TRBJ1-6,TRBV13,CASSADRDNSPLHF
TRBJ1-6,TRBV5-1,CASSLQGYQNSPLHF
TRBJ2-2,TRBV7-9,CASSRRTGNTGELFF
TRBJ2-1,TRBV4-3,CASSQDRDSSYNEQFF
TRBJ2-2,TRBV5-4,CASGSPGGSTGELFF
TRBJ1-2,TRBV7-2,CASSSDTSYGYTF
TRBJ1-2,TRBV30,CAWSLINYGYTF
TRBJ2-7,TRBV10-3,CAISESGDVWGEQYF
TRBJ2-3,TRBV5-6,CASSLRVGASTDTQYF
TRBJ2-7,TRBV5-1,CASRNRDRGQYEQYF
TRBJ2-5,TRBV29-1,CSVNRGVGETQYF
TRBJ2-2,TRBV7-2,CASSSTGGRTGELFF
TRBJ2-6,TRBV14,CASSLYASGANVLTF
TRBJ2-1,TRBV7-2,CASSTAGTSVNEQFF
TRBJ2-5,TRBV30,CAWSAAGETQYF
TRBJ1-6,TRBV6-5,CASSYGQGVGSPLHF
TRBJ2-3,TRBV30,CAWTLSWTSGGRDTQYF